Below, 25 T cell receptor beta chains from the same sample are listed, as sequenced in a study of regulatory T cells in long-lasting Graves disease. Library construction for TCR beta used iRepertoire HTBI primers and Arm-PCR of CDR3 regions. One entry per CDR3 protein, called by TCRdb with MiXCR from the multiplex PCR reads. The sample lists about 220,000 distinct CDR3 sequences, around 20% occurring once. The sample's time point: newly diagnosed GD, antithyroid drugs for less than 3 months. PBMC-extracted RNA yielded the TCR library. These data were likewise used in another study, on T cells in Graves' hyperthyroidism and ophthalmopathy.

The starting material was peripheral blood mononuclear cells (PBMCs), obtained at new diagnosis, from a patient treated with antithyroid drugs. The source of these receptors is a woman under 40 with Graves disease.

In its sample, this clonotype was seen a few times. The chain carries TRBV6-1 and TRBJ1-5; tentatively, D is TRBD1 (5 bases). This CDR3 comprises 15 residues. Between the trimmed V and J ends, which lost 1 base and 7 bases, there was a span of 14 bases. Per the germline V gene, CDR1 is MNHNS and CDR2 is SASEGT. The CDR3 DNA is TGTGCCAGCAGTGAAGGGGGCGCGGGGGGACAGCCCCAGCATTTT. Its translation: CASSEGGAGGQPQHF.

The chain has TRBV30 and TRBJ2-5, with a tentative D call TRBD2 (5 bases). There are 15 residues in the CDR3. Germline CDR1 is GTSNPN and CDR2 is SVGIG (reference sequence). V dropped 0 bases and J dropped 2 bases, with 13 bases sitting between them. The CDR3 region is CAWSVAGSSQETQYF. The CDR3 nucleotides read TGTGCCTGGAGTGTCGCGGGCTCGTCACAAGAGACCCAGTACTTC.

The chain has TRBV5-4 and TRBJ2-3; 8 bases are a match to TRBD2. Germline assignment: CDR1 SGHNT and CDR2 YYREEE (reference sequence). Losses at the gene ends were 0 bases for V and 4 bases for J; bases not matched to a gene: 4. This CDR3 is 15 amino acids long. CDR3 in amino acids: CASSLEERESDTQYF. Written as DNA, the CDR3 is TGTGCCAGCAGCTTGGAGGAGCGGGAGTCAGATACGCAGTATTTT.

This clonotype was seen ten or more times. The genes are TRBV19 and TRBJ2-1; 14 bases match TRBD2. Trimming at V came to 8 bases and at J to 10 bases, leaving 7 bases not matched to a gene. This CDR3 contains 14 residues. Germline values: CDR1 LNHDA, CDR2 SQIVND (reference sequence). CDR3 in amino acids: CASGLAGGAREQFF. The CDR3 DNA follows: TGTGCCAGTGGACTAGCGGGGGGCGCACGGGAGCAGTTCTTC. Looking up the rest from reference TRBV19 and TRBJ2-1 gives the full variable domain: DGGITQSPKYLFRKEGQNVTLSCEQNLNHDAMYWYRQDPGQGLRLIYYSQIVNDFQKGDIAEGYSVSREKKESFPLTVTSAQKNPTAFYLCASGLAGGAREQFFGPGTRLTVL.

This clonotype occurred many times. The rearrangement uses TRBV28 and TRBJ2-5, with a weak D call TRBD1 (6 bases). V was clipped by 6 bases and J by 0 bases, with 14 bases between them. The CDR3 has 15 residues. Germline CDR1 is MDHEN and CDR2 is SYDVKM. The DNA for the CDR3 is TGTGCCAGCAGCACCCGGGACAAGTACCAAGAGACCCAGTACTTC. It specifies CASSTRDKYQETQYF.

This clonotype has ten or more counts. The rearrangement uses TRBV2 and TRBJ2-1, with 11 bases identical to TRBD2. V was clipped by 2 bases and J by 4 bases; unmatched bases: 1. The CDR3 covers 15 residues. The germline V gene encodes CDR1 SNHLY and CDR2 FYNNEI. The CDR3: CASSESSGGYNEQFF. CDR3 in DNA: TGTGCCAGCAGTGAATCTAGCGGGGGGTACAATGAGCAGTTCTTC.

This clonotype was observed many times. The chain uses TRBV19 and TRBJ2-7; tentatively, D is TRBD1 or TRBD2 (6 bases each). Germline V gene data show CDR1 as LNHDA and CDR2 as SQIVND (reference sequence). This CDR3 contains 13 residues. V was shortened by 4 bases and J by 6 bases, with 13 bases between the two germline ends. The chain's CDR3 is CASSTLQGGEQYF. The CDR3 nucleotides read TGTGCCAGTAGTACCCTACAGGGAGGCGAGCAGTACTTC.

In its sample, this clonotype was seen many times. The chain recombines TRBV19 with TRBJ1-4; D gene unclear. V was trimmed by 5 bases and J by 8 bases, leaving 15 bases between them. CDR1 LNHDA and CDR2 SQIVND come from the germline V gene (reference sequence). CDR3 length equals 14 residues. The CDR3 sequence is CASSLREAREKLFF. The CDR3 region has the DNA TGTGCCAGTAGTCTCCGGGAAGCCAGAGAAAAACTGTTTTTT.

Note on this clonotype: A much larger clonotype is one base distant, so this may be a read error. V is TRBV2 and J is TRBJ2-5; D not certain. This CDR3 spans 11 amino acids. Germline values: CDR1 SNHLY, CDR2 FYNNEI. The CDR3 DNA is TGTGCCAGCACCCTCCAAGAGACCCGGTACTTC. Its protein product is CASTLQETRYF.

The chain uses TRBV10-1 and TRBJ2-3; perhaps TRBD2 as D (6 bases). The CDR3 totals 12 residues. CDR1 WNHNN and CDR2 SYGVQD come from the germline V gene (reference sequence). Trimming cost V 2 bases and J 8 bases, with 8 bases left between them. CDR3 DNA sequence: TGCGCCAGCAGTGAGAGGAGGGGTACGCAGTATTTT. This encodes CASSERRGTQYF.

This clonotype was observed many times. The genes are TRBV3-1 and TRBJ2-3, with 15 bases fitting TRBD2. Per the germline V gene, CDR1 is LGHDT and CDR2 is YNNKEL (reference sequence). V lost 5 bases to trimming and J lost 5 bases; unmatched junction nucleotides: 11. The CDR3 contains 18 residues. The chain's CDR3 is CASSTWTSGGAEGDTQYF. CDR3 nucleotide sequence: TGTGCCAGCAGCACCTGGACTAGCGGGGGGGCGGAGGGAGATACGCAGTATTTT.

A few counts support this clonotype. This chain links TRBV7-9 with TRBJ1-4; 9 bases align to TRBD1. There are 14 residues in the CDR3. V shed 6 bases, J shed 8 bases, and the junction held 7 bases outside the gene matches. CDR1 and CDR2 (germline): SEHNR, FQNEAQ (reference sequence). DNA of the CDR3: TGTGCCAGCAGTACACAGGGGGCAGGGGAAAAACTGTTTTTT. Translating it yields CASSTQGAGEKLFF.

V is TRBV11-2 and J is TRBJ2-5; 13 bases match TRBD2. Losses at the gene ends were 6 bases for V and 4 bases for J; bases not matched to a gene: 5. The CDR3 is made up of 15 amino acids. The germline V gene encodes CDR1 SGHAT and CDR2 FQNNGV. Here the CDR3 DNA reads TGTGCCAGCAGAAGGACTAGCGGGAGACCAGAGACCCAGTACTTC. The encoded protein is CASRRTSGRPETQYF.

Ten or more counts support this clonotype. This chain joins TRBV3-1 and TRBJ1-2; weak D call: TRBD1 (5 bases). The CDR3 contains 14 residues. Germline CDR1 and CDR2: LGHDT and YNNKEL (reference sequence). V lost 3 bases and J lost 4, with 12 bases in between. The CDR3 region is CASSHSGKPYGYTF. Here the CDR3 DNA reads TGTGCCAGCAGCCACTCAGGGAAGCCCTATGGCTACACCTTC.

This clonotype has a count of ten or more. The CDR3 protein is CASSSQQGWSGNTIYF. The CDR3 region has the DNA TGTGCCAGCAGTTCTCAACAGGGTTGGAGCGGAAACACCATATATTTT. The chain recombines TRBV12-3 or TRBV12-4 with TRBJ1-3, with D perhaps matching TRBD1 (6 bases). V was pared by 4 bases and J by 4 bases, with 17 bases between. CDR3 length: 16 residues.

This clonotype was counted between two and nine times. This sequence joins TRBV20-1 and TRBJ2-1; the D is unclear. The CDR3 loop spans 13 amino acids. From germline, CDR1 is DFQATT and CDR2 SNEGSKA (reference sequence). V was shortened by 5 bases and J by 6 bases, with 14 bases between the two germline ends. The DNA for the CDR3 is TGCAGTGCTTCCGCAAGCCCAGGCAATGAGCAGTTCTTC. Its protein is CSASASPGNEQFF.

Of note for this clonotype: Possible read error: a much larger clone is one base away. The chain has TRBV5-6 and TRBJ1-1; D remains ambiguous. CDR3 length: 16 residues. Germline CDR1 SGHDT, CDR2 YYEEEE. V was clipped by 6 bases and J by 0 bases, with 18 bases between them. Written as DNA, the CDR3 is TGTGCCAGCACGAAAGGCCGCGTGATAGTGAACACTGAAGCTTTCTTT. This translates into CASTKGRVIVNTEAFF.

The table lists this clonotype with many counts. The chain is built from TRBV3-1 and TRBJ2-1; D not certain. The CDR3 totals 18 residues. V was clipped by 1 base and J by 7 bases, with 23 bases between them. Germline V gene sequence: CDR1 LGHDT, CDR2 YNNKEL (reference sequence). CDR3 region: CASSQGNPLKPLGNEQFF. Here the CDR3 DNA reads TGTGCCAGCAGCCAAGGAAACCCCCTTAAACCATTGGGGAATGAGCAGTTCTTC.

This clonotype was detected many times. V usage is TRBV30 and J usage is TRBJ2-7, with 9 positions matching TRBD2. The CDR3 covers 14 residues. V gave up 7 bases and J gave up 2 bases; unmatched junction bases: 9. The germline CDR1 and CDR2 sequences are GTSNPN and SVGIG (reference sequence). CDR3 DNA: TGTGCCTTCGCCCACCTAGCGGGGCCCTACGAGCAGTACTTC. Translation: CAFAHLAGPYEQYF.

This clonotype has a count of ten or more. CDR3 sequence: CAICRGTNEKLFF. CDR3 coding DNA: TGTGCCATCTGCAGGGGCACTAATGAAAAACTGTTTTTT. V and J are TRBV10-3 and TRBJ1-4; possible D gene TRBD1, 6 bases. CDR1 ENHRY and CDR2 SYGVKD come from the germline V gene. Trimming took 8 bases from V and 2 from J, leaving 9 bases between them. The CDR3 contains 13 residues.

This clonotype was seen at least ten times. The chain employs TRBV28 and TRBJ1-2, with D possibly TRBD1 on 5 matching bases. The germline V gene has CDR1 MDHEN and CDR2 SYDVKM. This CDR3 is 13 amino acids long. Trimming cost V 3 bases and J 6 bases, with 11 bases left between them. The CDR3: CASSFNQGDGYTF. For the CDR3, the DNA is TGTGCCAGCAGTTTTAATCAGGGAGATGGCTACACCTTC.

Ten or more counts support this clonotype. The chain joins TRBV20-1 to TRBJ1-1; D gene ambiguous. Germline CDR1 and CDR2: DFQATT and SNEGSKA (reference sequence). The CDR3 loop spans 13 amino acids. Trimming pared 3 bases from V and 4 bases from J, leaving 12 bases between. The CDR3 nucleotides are TGCAGTGCTAGGCCAAATTTAATCACTGAAGCTTTCTTT. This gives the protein CSARPNLITEAFF.

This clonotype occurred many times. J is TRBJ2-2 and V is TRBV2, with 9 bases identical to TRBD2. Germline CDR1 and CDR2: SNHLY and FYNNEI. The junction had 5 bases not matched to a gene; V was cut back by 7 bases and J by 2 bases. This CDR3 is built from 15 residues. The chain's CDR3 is CASNPGLANTGELFF. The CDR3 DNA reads TGTGCCAGCAATCCGGGACTAGCCAACACCGGGGAGCTGTTTTTT.

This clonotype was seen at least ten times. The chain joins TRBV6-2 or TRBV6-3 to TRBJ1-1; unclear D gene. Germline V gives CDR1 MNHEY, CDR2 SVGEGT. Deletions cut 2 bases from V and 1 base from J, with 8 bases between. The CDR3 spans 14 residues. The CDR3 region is CASSYSPRNTEAFF. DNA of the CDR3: TGTGCCAGCAGTTACAGCCCTAGGAACACTGAAGCTTTCTTT.

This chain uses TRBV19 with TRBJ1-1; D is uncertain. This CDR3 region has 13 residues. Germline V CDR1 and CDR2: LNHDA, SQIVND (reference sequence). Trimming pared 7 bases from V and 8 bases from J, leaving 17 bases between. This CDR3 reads CASNVQAGREAFF. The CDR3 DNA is TGTGCCAGTAATGTTCAGGCTGGTCGGGAAGCTTTCTTT.